This is a list of T cell receptor beta chains from one sample in a study of blood T cell repertoires in COVID-19. Method: immunoSEQ multiplex PCR; TCRdb's copy keeps in-frame clones and lacks some. This sample has 70,000 or so clones, with around nine tenths found just once. Sample: peripheral blood. These receptors were obtained from a human donor in a cohort sampled during active COVID-19. Each CDR3 is given with its conserved first and last residue. Each record gives: D gene, clone size, J gene, V gene, CDR3 DNA, CDR3 protein. The D gene is left open where the match is weak. Clone size is given for some rows only: seen once, a few or many times, or a class if the clone is expanded.

TRBD2 . TRBJ2-5 TRBV29-1 TGCAGCGGCGGGGGGTTCGAGACCCAGTACTTC CSGGGFETQYF
TRBD2 . TRBJ2-7 TRBV28 TGTGCCAGCAGTTTTGGGCGACTAGCGGGCCGTTACGAGCAGTACTTC CASSFGRLAGRYEQYF
. once TRBJ2-7 TRBV6-1 TGTGCCAGCAGTGAATTGGGCCAGTCCCTGTACGAGCAGTACTTC CASSELGQSLYEQYF
. . TRBJ1-2 TRBV5-1 TGCGCCAGCAGCTTGACAGGGAGAAGCTATGGCTACACCTTC CASSLTGRSYGYTF
TRBD1 . TRBJ2-2 TRBV2 TGTGCCAGCAGGGGACAGGGAGAACGGGTCACCGGGGAGCTGTTTTTT CASRGQGERVTGELFF
. once TRBJ2-3 TRBV5-1 TGCGCCAGCAGCTTGCAGGGAACAGATACGCAGTATTTT CASSLQGTDTQYF
TRBD1 once TRBJ2-1 TRBV9 TGTGCCAGCAGCGACACCGGGACAGGGGCCGATGAGCAGTTCTTC CASSDTGTGADEQFF
. . TRBJ1-4 TRBV6-5 TGTGCCAGCCGAGGGAGCACGGGGAGGGAAAAACTGTTTTTT CASRGSTGREKLFF
TRBD2 . TRBJ2-1 TRBV5-1 TGCGCCAGCAGCCTCCCTGGCGGGAGGGCCGAGGATGAGCAGTTCTTC CASSLPGGRAEDEQFF
. once TRBJ1-1 TRBV7-8 TGTGCCAGCAGCTTATCTTGGAGGACTGAAGCTTTCTTT CASSLSWRTEAFF